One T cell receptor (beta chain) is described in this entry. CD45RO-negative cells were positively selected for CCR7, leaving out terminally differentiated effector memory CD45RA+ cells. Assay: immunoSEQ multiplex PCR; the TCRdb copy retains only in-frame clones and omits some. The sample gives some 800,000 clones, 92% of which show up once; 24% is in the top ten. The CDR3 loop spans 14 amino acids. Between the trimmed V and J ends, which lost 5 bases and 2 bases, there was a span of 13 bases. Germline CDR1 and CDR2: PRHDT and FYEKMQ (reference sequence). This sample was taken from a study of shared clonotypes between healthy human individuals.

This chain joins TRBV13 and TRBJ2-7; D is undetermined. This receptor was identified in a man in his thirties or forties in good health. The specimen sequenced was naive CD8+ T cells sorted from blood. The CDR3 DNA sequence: TGTGCCAGCAGCCCCGCCGGTTCGACCTACGAGCAGTACTTC. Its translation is CASSPAGSTYEQYF.